This T cell receptor (beta chain) was observed in a study of cytomegalovirus exposure and HLA in healthy donors. This clone was seen just once. The CDR3 length is 13 residues. Trimming took 3 bases from V and 0 from J, leaving 8 bases between them. CDR1 and CDR2 from the germline V gene are GTSNPN and SVGIG (reference sequence). In the PCR, 60 Vbeta and 13 Jbeta primers were used. Only in-frame clones appear in the TCRdb table, and some are missing; sequencing was by immunoSEQ multiplex PCR. The sample has 210,000 or so clones, approximately 80% seen once. This TCR was sampled from a girl under 18 in good health and CMV-seronegative. The sample taken for sequencing was PBMCs. The V call is TRBV30, the J call TRBJ1-1; TRBD1 might be the D (6 bases). The CDR3 sequence is CAWRSGVNTEAFF. The DNA for the CDR3 is TGTGCCTGGAGATCAGGGGTGAACACTGAAGCTTTCTTT.